Presented here are 30 T cell receptor beta chains from one specimen sequenced in a study of shared clonotypes between healthy human individuals. Only in-frame clones appear in the TCRdb table, and some are missing; sequencing was by immunoSEQ multiplex PCR. The sample lists 2.3 million or so clones, over 85% occurring once. Sequences were obtained from naive CD4+ T cells from PBMCs. Subset described: CD45RA+ positively selected. The source is a man between 18 and 35 years old in good health. Some clones in this sample may be carry-over from other donors' samples.

The rearrangement uses TRBV7-7 and TRBJ2-7, with a tentative D call TRBD1 (8 bases). Germline V gives CDR1 SSHAT, CDR2 FNYEAQ (reference sequence). The ends were cut back, 4 bases at V and 7 bases at J, with 14 bases in the middle. The CDR3 has 13 residues. The CDR3 nucleotides read TGTGCCAGCAGCTATGACAGGGGAGGGGAGCAGTACTTC. Translated, it gives CASSYDRGGEQYF.

This chain links TRBV30 with TRBJ1-1; no definite D call. Germline-derived CDR1 and CDR2 are GTSNPN and SVGIG (reference sequence). Trimming took 6 bases from V and 6 from J, leaving 20 bases between them. This CDR3 contains 14 residues. The CDR3 here is CACQVWSPGAEAFF. DNA of the CDR3: TGTGCCTGTCAAGTGTGGTCCCCCGGCGCTGAAGCTTTCTTT. The full variable domain, rest sourced from reference TRBV30 and TRBJ1-1, is SQTIHQWPATLVQPVGSPLSLECTVEGTSNPNLYWYRQAAGRGLQLLFYSVGIGQISSEVPQNLSASRPQDRQFILSSKKLLLSDSGFYLCACQVWSPGAEAFFGQGTRLTVV.

The chain joins TRBV15 to TRBJ2-3; the D gene could be TRBD1 or TRBD2 (6 bases each). V shed 4 bases and J shed 2 bases, with 19 bases lying between them. The CDR3 runs to 17 residues. Germline V gene lookup returns CDR1 LNHNV and CDR2 YYDKDF (reference sequence). The CDR3, as DNA: TGTGCCACCAGCACGGGGGCTGGGGGAGGCCTCACAGATACGCAGTATTTT. Protein product: CATSTGAGGGLTDTQYF.

This chain uses TRBV29-1 with TRBJ2-7, with D unclear. The CDR3 is 13 amino acids. The germline V gene encodes CDR1 SQVTM and CDR2 ANQGSEA. V lost 1 base and J lost 6, with 13 bases in between. CDR3 sequence: CSVEVGYSGEQYF. The CDR3 DNA follows: TGCAGCGTTGAAGTTGGGTACTCTGGCGAGCAGTACTTC.

The chain is built from TRBV28 and TRBJ2-7, with a weak D call TRBD2 (7 bases). The CDR3 loop spans 15 amino acids. CDR1 is MDHEN and CDR2 is SYDVKM in the germline V gene. Trimming stripped 6 bases from V and 3 bases from J, with 18 bases between. CDR3 bases: TGTGCCAGCAGACCTACCAAGGGGGGGGACTACGAGCAGTACTTC. Translation gives CASRPTKGGDYEQYF.

This clone has a single count. V gene TRBV5-6 combines with J gene TRBJ2-6; possible D gene TRBD1, 5 bases. The V and J ends lost 1 base and 0 bases respectively, with 14 bases between them. This CDR3 region has 18 residues. Germline CDR1 SGHDT, CDR2 YYEEEE. The CDR3 loop is CASSLLRQRFSGANVLTF. The CDR3 region has the DNA TGTGCCAGCAGCTTGCTCCGACAGCGCTTCTCTGGGGCCAACGTCCTGACTTTC.

The chain joins TRBV28 to TRBJ1-4, with D possibly TRBD1 on 6 matching bases. The germline gives CDR1 MDHEN, CDR2 SYDVKM. Trimming left V 2 bases short and J 6 bases short, with 10 bases between. There are 14 residues in the CDR3. CDR3 coding DNA: TGTGCCAGCAGTTTACAGGGGAGTCATGAAAAACTGTTTTTT. It yields the protein CASSLQGSHEKLFF.

This clone was detected only once. The rearrangement uses TRBV18 and TRBJ1-4; TRBD1 might be the D (6 bases). The CDR3 is 15 residues long. Looked up from germline, CDR1 is KGHSH and CDR2 is LQKENI. Between the trimmed V and J ends, which lost 3 bases and 13 bases, there was a span of 21 bases. The CDR3 nucleotides are TGTGCCAGCTCACCCGCGGCAGGGGAGTACTCGGGACTGTTTTTT. Protein sequence: CASSPAAGEYSGLFF.

The chain carries TRBV11-2 and TRBJ2-3; 12 nucleotides align to TRBD2. The CDR3 has 17 amino acids. Germline V gene lookup returns CDR1 SGHAT and CDR2 FQNNGV. Trimming took 1 base from V and 0 from J; bases not matched to a gene: 2. CDR3 in amino acids: CASSLVGTSGSTDTQYF. As DNA, the CDR3 is TGTGCCAGCAGCTTAGTTGGGACTAGCGGGAGCACAGATACGCAGTATTTT.

The chain recombines TRBV28 with TRBJ2-7; 9 positions match TRBD2. The CDR3 is 13 amino acids. With 8 bases clipped from V and 3 bases from J, the junction kept 5 bases outside the gene matches. Looked up from germline, CDR1 is MDHEN and CDR2 is SYDVKM. CDR3 DNA sequence: TGTGCCAGCTTGATTAGCGGGAGCTACGAGCAGTACTTC. Translating it yields CASLISGSYEQYF. Together with reference TRBV28 and TRBJ2-7, the CDR3 gives the full variable domain: DVKVTQSSRYLVKRTGEKVFLECVQDMDHENMFWYRQDPGLGLRLIYFSYDVKMKEKGDIPEGYSVSREKKERFSLILESASTNQTSMYLCASLISGSYEQYFGPGTRLTVT.

This sequence joins TRBV28 and TRBJ2-7; D might be TRBD1 or TRBD2, each matching 5 bases. V lost 8 bases, J lost 1 base, and 15 bases lay in between. The CDR3 length is 14 residues. The germline V gene encodes CDR1 MDHEN and CDR2 SYDVKM. Written as DNA, the CDR3 is TGTGCCAGCGCGGTGAGGGGACCGTCCTACGAGCAGTACTTC. As protein: CASAVRGPSYEQYF.

This chain connects TRBV27 to TRBJ2-7; D unresolved. V dropped 2 bases and J dropped 0 bases, with 14 bases sitting between them. The germline V gene has CDR1 MNHEY and CDR2 SMNVEV (reference sequence). The CDR3 extends over 16 amino acids. The CDR3 DNA reads as TGTGCCAGCAGTTTAAGGGAACCCTTAAACTCCTACGAGCAGTACTTC. This codes for CASSLREPLNSYEQYF.

The V and J genes are TRBV11-2 and TRBJ2-1; possible D gene TRBD1, 6 bases. V dropped 4 bases and J dropped 3 bases, with 16 bases sitting between them. Per the germline V gene, CDR1 is SGHAT and CDR2 is FQNNGV. CDR3 length: 16 residues. The CDR3: CASSSNYRVLYNEQFF. Written as DNA, the CDR3 is TGTGCCAGCAGCTCAAACTACAGGGTTCTCTACAATGAGCAGTTCTTC.

The gene calls are TRBV28 and TRBJ1-1; 9 bases are a match to TRBD1. The CDR3 totals 17 residues. Germline trimming cut 1 base from V and 3 bases from J; bases unmatched to any gene: 9. The germline V gene encodes CDR1 MDHEN and CDR2 SYDVKM. Here the CDR3 DNA reads TGTGCCAGCAGTTTATCCGGGACAGGGCGGAAAGACACTGAAGCTTTCTTT. Encoded protein: CASSLSGTGRKDTEAFF.

The V and J genes are TRBV18 and TRBJ2-3, with D unclear. V lost 2 bases and J lost 2, with 8 bases in between. Germline V lookup: CDR1 KGHSH, CDR2 LQKENI. The CDR3 is made up of 14 amino acids. CDR3 in amino acids: CASSPSENTDTQYF. The DNA for the CDR3 is TGTGCCAGCTCACCATCAGAAAACACAGATACGCAGTATTTT.

This rearrangement joins TRBV4-3 to TRBJ2-7; 8 bases line up with TRBD1. V was pared by 0 bases and J by 2 bases, with 3 bases of the junction left unmatched. The germline V gene encodes CDR1 LGHNA and CDR2 YSLEER. The CDR3 is 15 residues long. CDR3 in DNA: TGCGCCAGCAGCCAAGACAGGACAGGGACCTACGAGCAGTACTTC. Its protein is CASSQDRTGTYEQYF.

The chain uses TRBV2 and TRBJ2-1, with a weak D call TRBD2 (5 bases). CDR3 size: 14 residues. V was clipped by 7 bases and J by 4 bases, with 14 bases between them. The germline CDR1 and CDR2 sequences are SNHLY and FYNNEI. The CDR3 loop is CASNRWEPYNEQFF. The CDR3 nucleotides are TGTGCCAGCAATCGGTGGGAGCCATACAATGAGCAGTTCTTC.

The chain carries TRBV7-3 and TRBJ2-5, with TRBD2 identical over 16 bases. This CDR3 has 17 amino acids. The germline CDR1 and CDR2 sequences are SGHTA and FQGTGA. V was clipped by 5 bases and J by 2 bases; unmatched bases: 5. This CDR3 is CASSKGLAGGLQETQYF. The CDR3 nucleotides are TGTGCCAGCAGCAAGGGACTAGCGGGAGGGCTGCAAGAGACCCAGTACTTC. Looking up the rest from reference TRBV7-3 and TRBJ2-5 gives the full variable domain: GAGVSQTPSNKVTEKGKYVELRCDPISGHTALYWYRQSLGQGPEFLIYFQGTGAADDSGLPNDRFFAVRPEGSVSTLKIQRTERGDSAVYLCASSKGLAGGLQETQYFGPGTRLLVL.

Here the CDR3 reads CASSRRGTGGKGSDEQYF. The CDR3 coding sequence is TGTGCCAGCAGCCGCCGGGGGACAGGGGGCAAAGGATCGGACGAGCAGTACTTC. The chain has TRBV5-6 and TRBJ2-7, with 12 bases fitting TRBD1. The CDR3 runs to 18 residues. CDR1 is SGHDT and CDR2 is YYEEEE in the germline V gene. V gave up 4 bases and J gave up 5 bases; unmatched junction bases: 16.

This chain uses TRBV5-1 with TRBJ2-3; a possible D gene is TRBD1 (6 bases). The CDR3 has 14 residues. The germline V gene has CDR1 SGHRS and CDR2 YFSETQ. Trimming took off 4 bases at V and 6 bases at J, with 15 bases between the two ends. CDR3 in DNA: TGCGCCAGCAGCCCAAGTACAGGGTCGGATACGCAGTATTTT. Amino acid sequence: CASSPSTGSDTQYF. Variable domain in full (rest from reference TRBV5-1 and TRBJ2-3): KAGVTQTPRYLIKTRGQQVTLSCSPISGHRSVSWYQQTPGQGLQFLFEYFSETQRNKGNFPGRFSGRQFSNSRSEMNVSTLELGDSALYLCASSPSTGSDTQYFGPGTRLTVL.

Note on this clone: A junction end diverges from the germline sequence, so it may reflect a read error. This chain uses TRBV4-3 with TRBJ2-6, with 8 positions matching TRBD2. The germline CDR1 and CDR2 sequences are LGHNA and YSLEER. This CDR3 has 16 amino acids. Here the CDR3 reads CASSLSPGAGGNVLTF. The DNA for the CDR3 is TGCGCCAGCAGCCTATCCCCGGGGGCGGGGGGCAACGTCCTGACTTTC.

The chain combines TRBV6-1 with TRBJ1-2, with D perhaps TRBD1 (5 bases). Trimming removed 3 bases from V and 8 bases from J, with 13 bases in between. The CDR3 loop spans 13 amino acids. Germline-derived CDR1 and CDR2 are MNHNS and SASEGT. CDR3 nucleotide sequence: TGTGCCAGCAGTGAGGGGACCTACACGGGCTACACCTTC. This sequence encodes CASSEGTYTGYTF.

The chain recombines TRBV5-6 with TRBJ1-3; TRBD1 agrees at 7 bases. The CDR3 has 14 amino acids. Germline lookup yields CDR1 SGHDT and CDR2 YYEEEE. Trimming at V came to 4 bases and at J to 3 bases, leaving 4 bases not matched to a gene. DNA for the CDR3: TGTGCCAGCAGCCCGGGACAGCTTGGAAACACCATATATTTT. This gives the protein CASSPGQLGNTIYF.

The chain carries TRBV9 and TRBJ1-3; D remains unclear. Germline V lookup: CDR1 SGDLS, CDR2 YYNGEE. The V gene lost 2 bases and the J gene lost 3 bases, with 6 bases spanning the gap. The CDR3 length is 13 residues. The CDR3 DNA is TGTGCCAGCAGCGTCTCCGATGGAAACACCATATATTTT. Translated, it gives CASSVSDGNTIYF. Combining the CDR3 with reference TRBV9 and TRBJ1-3 gives the whole variable domain DSGVTQTPKHLITATGQRVTLRCSPRSGDLSVYWYQQSLDQGLQFLIQYYNGEERAKGNILERFSAQQFPDLHSELNLSSLELGDSALYFCASSVSDGNTIYFGEGSWLTVV.

The genes are TRBV18 and TRBJ1-5; no clear D. V gave up 5 bases and J gave up 2 bases, with 10 bases separating them. Germline-derived CDR1 and CDR2 are KGHSH and LQKENI. This CDR3 contains 14 residues. CDR3 sequence reads: CASSSDWGNQPQHF. Here the CDR3 DNA reads TGTGCCAGCTCATCGGACTGGGGCAATCAGCCCCAGCATTTT.

This chain connects TRBV18 to TRBJ2-1, with D perhaps matching TRBD1 (5 bases). V dropped 1 base and J dropped 2 bases, with 12 bases sitting between them. The CDR3 extends over 16 amino acids. The germline V gene encodes CDR1 KGHSH and CDR2 LQKENI. The CDR3 here is CASSPLGANTYNEQFF. The CDR3 region has the DNA TGTGCCAGCTCACCACTAGGGGCGAATACCTACAATGAGCAGTTCTTC.

The rearrangement joins TRBV6-6 to TRBJ1-1, with D uncertain. CDR1 is MNHNY and CDR2 is SVGAGI in the germline V gene (reference sequence). The V and J ends lost 2 bases and 1 base respectively, with 11 bases between them. The CDR3 is made up of 15 amino acids. In DNA, the CDR3 is TGTGCCAGCAGTTACCCACCGTTCGAGAACACTGAAGCTTTCTTT. Translated, it gives CASSYPPFENTEAFF.

The chain couples TRBV7-2 to TRBJ1-5, with D perhaps TRBD1 (6 bases). CDR1 is SGHTA, CDR2 FQGNSA, per germline. This CDR3 spans 16 amino acids. The V and J ends lost 5 bases and 0 bases respectively, with 14 bases between them. The DNA of the CDR3 is TGTGCCAGCAGCCTCGACAGGCCACATAGCAATCAGCCCCAGCATTTT. This translates into CASSLDRPHSNQPQHF.

The chain links TRBV30 to TRBJ2-7; possible D gene TRBD1, 6 bases. CDR3 length equals 14 residues. Germline V CDR1 and CDR2: GTSNPN, SVGIG (reference sequence). V gave up 4 bases and J gave up 0 bases, with 13 bases separating them. CDR3: CAWTQGPYSYEQYF. CDR3 DNA sequence: TGTGCCTGGACTCAGGGGCCATACTCCTACGAGCAGTACTTC. The variable domain in full, with the rest retrieved from reference TRBV30 and TRBJ2-7, is SQTIHQWPATLVQPVGSPLSLECTVEGTSNPNLYWYRQAAGRGLQLLFYSVGIGQISSEVPQNLSASRPQDRQFILSSKKLLLSDSGFYLCAWTQGPYSYEQYFGPGTRLTVT.

The genes are TRBV6-6 and TRBJ2-1; weak D call: TRBD1 (6 bases). V was pared by 5 bases and J by 6 bases, with 20 bases between. Germline V gene sequence: CDR1 MNHNY, CDR2 SVGAGI (reference sequence). CDR3 length: 16 amino acids. In nucleotides, the CDR3 is TGTGCCAGCAGTGGCAATAAAGGACAGCGAGTCAATGAGCAGTTCTTC. Amino acid sequence: CASSGNKGQRVNEQFF.